This T cell receptor beta chain stems from a study of blood T cell repertoires in COVID-19. For the study at large: From T cells, B-cell-depleted T cells, or PBMCs came the material, which was cDNA or gDNA.

Original analysis: Amplification from reference gene primers served as the basis for estimated nucleated cell counts. Assay used: immunoSEQ multiplex PCR; TCRdb lists only in-frame clones, some missing. V and J calls and clone size are copied from that table; D and trimming were computed from the DNA. The sample yields approximately 400,000 clones, roughly 88% seen once. Seattle researchers signed up patients amid active infection and tracked them longitudinally. This CDR3 region has 13 residues. With 5 bases removed from V and 4 bases from J, the gap between germline ends came to 11 bases. The receptor comes from a woman between 45 and 60 years old with COVID-19, enrolled during active disease. This sequence joins TRBV12-3 or TRBV12-4 and TRBJ1-1, with D possibly being TRBD1 (5 bases). Sequencing input: peripheral blood. The CDR3 DNA follows: TGTGCCAGCAGTGGGGGGAGGGGCACTGAAGCTTTCTTT. As protein: CASSGGRGTEAFF.